One sample yielded the 21 T cell receptor beta chains listed below, sequenced in a study of T cells after yellow fever vaccination. Using its own MiXCR run on the 5' RACE reads, TCRdb lists one record per CDR3 protein. The repertoire holds more than 450,000 distinct CDR3 sequences, with about a fifth as singletons. Sequenced material: PBMCs, taken approximately 22 days after the first yellow fever vaccination. These receptors all stem from a man in his late teens or twenties who received the YFV17D yellow fever vaccine.

The chain combines TRBV7-2 with TRBJ1-4; D may be TRBD1 (6 bases). CDR3 length: 18 residues. The V gene lost 2 bases and the J gene lost 3 bases, with 19 bases spanning the gap. The germline CDR1 and CDR2 sequences are SGHTA and FQGNSA. The CDR3 protein is CASSLPNPGGASNEKLFF. CDR3 DNA: TGTGCCAGCAGCTTACCGAACCCCGGGGGGGCATCTAATGAAAAACTGTTTTTT.

The chain uses TRBV7-2 and TRBJ2-3, with D possibly being TRBD2 (7 bases). CDR3 length: 17 amino acids. CDR1 is SGHTA and CDR2 is FQGNSA in the germline V gene. The germline V and J ends were trimmed by 1 base and 2 bases, with 16 bases remaining between them. The CDR3 DNA follows: TGTGCCAGCAGCTTAGTCGGGGGGCCCATGAACACAGATACGCAGTATTTT. The encoded protein is CASSLVGGPMNTDTQYF.

This clonotype was recorded a few times. V is TRBV25-1 and J is TRBJ2-2, with 9 positions matching TRBD1. Germline V CDR1 and CDR2: MGHDK, SYGVNS. The ends lost 2 bases at V and 6 bases at J; junction bases unmatched: 1. The CDR3 has 14 residues. This CDR3 reads CASSETGGAGELFF. For the CDR3, the DNA is TGTGCCAGCAGTGAAACAGGGGGCGCCGGGGAGCTGTTTTTT.

V gene TRBV7-6 combines with J gene TRBJ2-1; no clear D. This CDR3 region has 15 residues. The V gene's germline CDR1 is SGHVS and CDR2 FNYEAQ. Trimming took 1 base from V and 6 from J, leaving 13 bases between them. CDR3 nucleotide sequence: TGTGCCAGCAGCTTAGGCCAGGATGACCTCAATGAGCAGTTCTTC. Translation gives CASSLGQDDLNEQFF.

This clonotype has more than one count but fewer than ten. The genes are TRBV4-2 and TRBJ2-3; D is possibly TRBD1 or TRBD2 (5 bases each). CDR3 length equals 16 residues. Germline V gene data show CDR1 as LGHNA and CDR2 as YNFKEQ. V shed 0 bases and J shed 2 bases, with 12 bases lying between them. The CDR3 coding sequence is TGTGCCAGCAGCCAAGAGGTACTAGGGGACACAGATACGCAGTATTTT. It yields the protein CASSQEVLGDTDTQYF.

This clonotype has more than one count but fewer than ten. The rearrangement joins TRBV5-5 to TRBJ2-7; D gene unclear. Germline CDR1 is SGHKS and CDR2 is YYEKEE (reference sequence). The V gene lost 1 base and the J gene lost 1 base, with 12 bases spanning the gap. The CDR3 is 15 amino acids. The CDR3 DNA reads as TGTGCCAGCAGCTTGCACCCCGACATTTCCTACGAGCAGTACTTC. Its translation: CASSLHPDISYEQYF. The full variable domain, with the rest looked up from reference TRBV5-5 and TRBJ2-7, is DAGVTQSPTHLIKTRGQQVTLRCSPISGHKSVSWYQQVLGQGPQFIFQYYEKEERGRGNFPDRFSARQFPNYSSELNVNALLLGDSALYLCASSLHPDISYEQYFGPGTRLTVT.

The chain carries TRBV11-2 and TRBJ2-6; 7 bases map to TRBD1. V was clipped by 11 bases and J by 0 bases; unmatched bases: 16. CDR3 size: 18 residues. CDR1 SGHAT and CDR2 FQNNGV come from the germline V gene. CDR3 amino acids: CADQNQPTGLSGANVLTF. The CDR3, as DNA: TGTGCCGACCAGAACCAACCGACAGGGCTCTCTGGGGCCAACGTCCTGACTTTC.

The table lists this clonotype with many counts. J is TRBJ2-3 and V is TRBV5-5, with 10 positions matching TRBD2. This CDR3 spans 16 amino acids. Germline trimming cut 4 bases from V and 2 bases from J; bases unmatched to any gene: 7. Germline CDR1 reads SGHKS; CDR2 reads YYEKEE (reference sequence). CDR3 in amino acids: CASSQSGGVYTDTQYF. In DNA, the CDR3 is TGTGCCAGCAGCCAGAGCGGGGGGGTTTACACAGATACGCAGTATTTT.

This clonotype has just a few counts. The chain couples TRBV6-5 to TRBJ1-2; D gene unclear. The CDR3 consists of 14 residues. Germline V gives CDR1 MNHEY, CDR2 SVGAGI. Trimming stripped 0 bases from V and 8 bases from J, with 13 bases between. CDR3 sequence: CASSYSSAYSGYTF. CDR3 in DNA: TGTGCCAGCAGTTACTCATCTGCCTACTCCGGCTACACCTTC.

This clonotype was picked up many times. This sequence joins TRBV5-1 and TRBJ2-7; D not resolved. The length of the CDR3 is 13 residues. Germline V CDR1 and CDR2: SGHRS, YFSETQ. V lost 1 base and J lost 4, with 9 bases in between. CDR3: CASSLSRSYEQYF. The CDR3 DNA reads as TGCGCCAGCAGCTTGTCACGTTCGTACGAGCAGTACTTC.

The chain recombines TRBV14 with TRBJ2-2; 7 bases agree with TRBD1. Germline V lookup: CDR1 SGHDN, CDR2 FVKESK. The CDR3 sequence is 19 residues long. V was clipped by 2 bases and J by 4 bases; unmatched bases: 16. The CDR3 sequence is CASSQNLHGTAKTTGELFF. CDR3 DNA sequence: TGTGCCAGCAGCCAAAATCTTCATGGGACAGCGAAAACCACCGGGGAGCTGTTTTTT.

This clonotype has only a few counts. This chain uses TRBV20-1 with TRBJ2-3, with 7 positions matching TRBD2. Per the germline V gene, CDR1 is DFQATT and CDR2 is SNEGSKA (reference sequence). Trimming took 2 bases from V and 6 from J; bases not matched to a gene: 11. CDR3 size: 15 residues. CDR3 coding DNA: TGCAGTGCTAGACCCAGGACTAGGGTGGAGGATACGCAGTATTTT. This gives the protein CSARPRTRVEDTQYF.

This clonotype was observed a few times. The V call is TRBV7-2, the J call TRBJ2-1; either TRBD1 or TRBD2 may supply D (5 bases each). CDR1 SGHTA and CDR2 FQGNSA come from the germline V gene. Trimming removed 6 bases at V and 6 bases at J, with 18 bases between. CDR3 length: 15 amino acids. DNA for the CDR3: TGTGCCAGCAGTCACGGGTCGCAGGGACGCAATGAGCAGTTCTTC. Its translation is CASSHGSQGRNEQFF.

The V call is TRBV12-5, the J call TRBJ1-2, with D maybe TRBD1 (6 bases). The CDR3 covers 13 residues. Trimming stripped 3 bases from V and 6 bases from J, with 11 bases between. From germline, CDR1 is LGHNT and CDR2 FRNRAP. Here the CDR3 reads CASGLQGFDGYTF. The CDR3 DNA reads TGTGCTAGTGGTTTACAGGGTTTCGATGGCTACACCTTC.

The sample holds many counts of this clonotype. V usage is TRBV9 and J usage is TRBJ2-2; 10 positions agree with TRBD1. The CDR3 spans 16 residues. With V trimmed by 3 bases and J by 5 bases, 7 bases remained unmatched. Per the germline V gene, CDR1 is SGDLS and CDR2 is YYNGEE. The CDR3 here is CASSASGTGDTGELFF. In DNA, the CDR3 is TGTGCCAGCAGCGCATCCGGGACAGGGGATACCGGGGAGCTGTTTTTT.

This sequence joins TRBV13 and TRBJ2-7; 13 nucleotides match TRBD2. This CDR3 has 15 residues. Germline CDR1 PRHDT, CDR2 FYEKMQ (reference sequence). Trimming removed 5 bases from V and 4 bases from J; junction bases left unmatched: 5. This CDR3 is CASSPGTSGVYEQYV. DNA of the CDR3: TGTGCCAGCAGCCCTGGGACTAGCGGGGTATACGAGCAGTACGTC.

This clonotype was counted once. The CDR3 is CAIRKLLQAYEQYV. As DNA, the CDR3 is TGTGCCATCCGCAAGCTTCTACAGGCCTACGAGCAGTACGTC. J is TRBJ2-7 and V is TRBV21-1; TRBD1 is the table's D call, not checked against the DNA. TRBV21-1 is classified as a pseudogene. This CDR3 is 14 amino acids long.

This clonotype was counted a few times. The chain carries TRBV10-3 and TRBJ2-1, with 10 bases fitting TRBD1. There are 13 residues in the CDR3. Germline assignment: CDR1 ENHRY and CDR2 SYGVKD. V trimming: 5 bases; J trimming: 10 bases; junction bases outside the gene matches: 5. The DNA of the CDR3 is TGTGCCATCAGTCCGGGACAGGGGAACGAGCAGTTCTTC. Protein: CAISPGQGNEQFF.

This clonotype turned up a few times. V is TRBV7-8 and J is TRBJ2-3; D is perhaps TRBD2 (5 bases). Between the trimmed V and J ends, which lost 5 bases and 3 bases, there was a span of 15 bases. CDR1 SGHVS and CDR2 FQNEAQ come from the germline V gene. The CDR3 contains 15 residues. This chain's CDR3 is CASSHKTGKTDTQYF. For the CDR3, the DNA is TGTGCCAGCAGCCACAAGACCGGGAAAACAGATACGCAGTATTTT.

In this sample, this clonotype turned up many times. The chain links TRBV6-5 to TRBJ2-3; perhaps D is TRBD1 or TRBD2 (5 bases each). V lost 4 bases and J 5 bases, leaving 13 bases between the germline ends. CDR1 is MNHEY and CDR2 is SVGAGI in the germline V gene. This CDR3 comprises 14 residues. The CDR3 loop reads CASSFSRGLDTQYF. CDR3 bases: TGTGCCAGCAGTTTCTCCCGGGGCCTAGATACGCAGTATTTT.

This clonotype appeared a few times. The chain joins TRBV7-3 to TRBJ1-1; D is unresolved. CDR3 length: 13 amino acids. Germline V lookup: CDR1 SGHTA, CDR2 FQGTGA. V was clipped by 8 bases and J by 5 bases, with 15 bases between them. The CDR3 reads CASAEGAETEAFF. The CDR3 nucleotides are TGTGCCAGCGCCGAGGGAGCCGAGACTGAAGCTTTCTTT.